This T cell receptor (beta chain) was recorded in a study of cytomegalovirus exposure and HLA in healthy donors. Regarding the study as a whole: Most subjects had HLA-A and HLA-B alleles reportedly predicted accurately by TCR beta sequences. V- and J-gene trimming in TCR beta was tied to a missense DCLRE1C variant by an analysis performed later. A few of the chains that were CMV-associated were confirmed in vitro to be specific for CMV antigens. Presence/absence analyses treated sequencing depth as roughly uniform across donors.

Primers for the PCR totalled 60 Vbeta and 13 Jbeta. Assay: immunoSEQ multiplex PCR; the TCRdb copy retains only in-frame clones and omits some. Altogether approximately 130,000 clones are present, around three fifths being singletons, with the ten largest covering 2.4%. The V end lost 8 bases, the J end lost 4 bases, and 17 bases lay between the germline ends. This CDR3 spans 15 amino acids. The V gene's germline CDR1 is LNHDA and CDR2 SQIVND (reference sequence). In regard to this clone: The antigen is unknown.

This chain uses TRBV19 with TRBJ2-2, with a possible D match to TRBD1 (6 bases). Input material: PBMCs. The source of this sequence is a woman aged 40 to 49 in good health and CMV-seronegative. CDR3 DNA sequence: TGTGCCAGTTCCCCCTGGGGGCTCCCCACCGGGGAGCTGTTTTTT. Residues: CASSPWGLPTGELFF.